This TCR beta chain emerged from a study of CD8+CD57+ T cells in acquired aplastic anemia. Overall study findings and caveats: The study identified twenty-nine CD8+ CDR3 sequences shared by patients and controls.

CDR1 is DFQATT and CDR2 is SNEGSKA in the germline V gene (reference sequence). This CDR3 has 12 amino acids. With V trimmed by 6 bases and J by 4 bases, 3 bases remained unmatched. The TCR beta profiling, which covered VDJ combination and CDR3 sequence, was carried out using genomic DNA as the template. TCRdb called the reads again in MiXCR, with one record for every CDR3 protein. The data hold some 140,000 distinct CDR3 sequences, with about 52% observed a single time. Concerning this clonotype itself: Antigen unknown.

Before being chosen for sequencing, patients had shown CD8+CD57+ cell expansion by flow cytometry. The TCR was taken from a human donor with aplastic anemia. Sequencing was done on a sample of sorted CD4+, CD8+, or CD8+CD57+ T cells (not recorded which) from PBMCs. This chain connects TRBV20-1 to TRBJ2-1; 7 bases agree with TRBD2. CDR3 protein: CSAPSGYNEQFF. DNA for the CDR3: TGCAGTGCCCCTAGCGGTTACAATGAGCAGTTCTTC.